Listed below are T cell receptor beta chains from one sample, sequenced in a study of T cell responses to AZD1222 COVID-19 vaccine. Clones were read by immunoSEQ multiplex PCR, and TCRdb kept only the in-frame ones, dropping some. The sample includes 65,000 to 70,000 clones, approximately 80% of them seen just once. The material sequenced was peripheral blood, taken on day 0 of AZD1222 vaccination. Every receptor here comes from an adult in good health. CDR3s include the opening cysteine and the closing phenylalanine or tryptophan. Each record gives: V gene, J gene, D gene, clone size, CDR3 protein, CDR3 DNA. D genes are given only for firm matches. Size values are once, few and many counts, or a class for expanded clones, and some rows have none.

TRBV28	TRBJ1-1	-	-	CASSSTVRNTEAFF	TGTGCCAGCAGTTCGACAGTACGGAACACTGAAGCTTTCTTT
TRBV7-3	TRBJ2-5	-	-	CASSPGGGGEETQYF	TGTGCCAGCAGCCCCGGGGGCGGAGGCGAGGAGACCCAGTACTTC
TRBV21-1	TRBJ2-1	-	-	CASSAAIGDRVINEQFF	TGTGCCAGCAGCGCCGCAATAGGGGACAGGGTGATCAATGAGCAGTTCTTC
TRBV7-2	TRBJ2-1	TRBD2	-	CASSFPLDGGGNNEQFF	TGTGCCAGCAGCTTTCCGCTTGACGGGGGGGGAAACAATGAGCAGTTCTTC
TRBV11-1	TRBJ2-3	TRBD2	-	CASSTRTSGGQDTQYF	TGTGCCAGCAGCACACGGACTAGCGGGGGACAGGATACGCAGTATTTT
TRBV10-1	TRBJ1-1	-	-	CASRQRKNTEAFF	TGCGCCAGCAGACAGAGAAAGAACACTGAAGCTTTCTTT
TRBV11-2	TRBJ2-1	-	-	CASSLEWGVNNEQFF	TGTGCCAGCAGCTTAGAGTGGGGTGTTAACAATGAGCAGTTCTTC
TRBV11-2	TRBJ2-1	-	-	CASSSRVAEIYNEQFF	TGTGCCAGCAGCAGCCGGGTTGCGGAGATTTACAATGAGCAGTTCTTC
TRBV4-3	TRBJ2-1	-	-	CASSRSGGVYNEQFF	TGCGCCAGCAGCCGTTCGGGCGGGGTCTACAATGAGCAGTTCTTC
TRBV10-2	TRBJ2-7	-	-	CASSGRVGAYEQYF	TGCGCCAGCAGTGGAAGAGTGGGGGCCTACGAGCAGTACTTC
TRBV7-2	TRBJ2-5	TRBD1	once	CASSLERGTGFTQETQYF	TGTGCCAGCAGCTTAGAAAGGGGGACAGGGTTCACCCAAGAGACCCAGTACTTC
TRBV4-1	TRBJ1-2	-	-	CASSQGGWVEGYTF	TGCGCCAGCAGCCAAGGGGGCTGGGTTGAAGGCTACACCTTC
TRBV9	TRBJ2-7	TRBD1	-	CASSPGTGFSYEQYF	TGTGCCAGCAGCCCAGGGACAGGGTTCTCCTACGAGCAGTACTTC
TRBV10-1	TRBJ2-5	TRBD1	-	CASSASGQGTQYF	TGCGCCAGCAGTGCCTCAGGACAGGGGACCCAGTACTTC
TRBV11-2	TRBJ2-3	-	-	CASSLVDTQYF	TGTGCCAGCAGCTTAGTCGATACGCAGTATTTT
TRBV7-9	TRBJ1-4	-	-	CASSKDSYATNEKLFF	TGTGCCAGCAGCAAGGACAGCTATGCAACTAATGAAAAACTGTTTTTT
TRBV6-5	TRBJ1-5	-	-	CASSTTGGNQPQHF	TGTGCCAGCAGCACGACTGGGGGCAATCAGCCCCAGCATTTT
TRBV3-1/TRBV3-2	TRBJ2-4	-	-	CASSQDPAGGGQNIQYF	TGTGCCAGCAGCCAAGATCCCGCCGGAGGGGGCCAAAACATTCAGTACTTC
TRBV5-1	TRBJ2-2	-	-	CASSVNREITGELFF	TGCGCCAGCAGCGTCAACAGGGAAATCACCGGGGAGCTGTTTTTT
TRBV3-1/TRBV3-2	TRBJ1-2	TRBD1	-	CASSQDFRGYGYTF	TGTGCCAGCAGCCAAGATTTCAGGGGGTATGGCTACACCTTC
TRBV11-2	TRBJ2-1	-	-	CASSGHATPDTGEQFF	TGTGCCAGCAGCGGACATGCCACGCCGGACACGGGTGAGCAGTTCTTC
TRBV11-3	TRBJ2-2	-	-	CASSLTRNTGELFF	TGTGCCAGCAGCCTGACTCGTAACACCGGGGAGCTGTTTTTT
TRBV2	TRBJ1-2	-	-	CASSEGNGISYTF	TGTGCCAGCAGTGAAGGTAACGGCATAAGCTACACCTTC
TRBV7-8	TRBJ2-3	TRBD2	-	CASSTGLAGGPDTQYF	TGTGCCAGCAGCACCGGACTAGCGGGGGGGCCGGATACGCAGTATTTT
TRBV18	TRBJ1-1	-	-	CASSPGQAQNTEAFF	TGTGCCAGCTCACCAGGCCAGGCCCAGAACACTGAAGCTTTCTTT
TRBV9	TRBJ1-2	-	few	CASSVAADTRLYTF	TGTGCCAGCAGCGTAGCGGCTGATACACGGCTCTACACCTTC
TRBV7-2	TRBJ2-4	TRBD2	-	CASSQKLAGGLGKNIQYF	TGTGCCAGCAGCCAAAAATTGGCGGGGGGGCTGGGCAAAAACATTCAGTACTTC
TRBV9	TRBJ1-1	TRBD1	few	CASSAGTGNTEAFF	TGTGCCAGCAGCGCCGGGACAGGGAACACTGAAGCTTTCTTT
TRBV28	TRBJ1-1	-	-	CASSLTPDRHEAFF	TGTGCCAGCAGTTTAACCCCGGATCGGCATGAAGCTTTCTTT
TRBV12-3/TRBV12-4	TRBJ1-1	-	-	CASVVGVNTEAFF	TGTGCCAGTGTCGTAGGAGTGAATACTGAAGCTTTCTTT
TRBV5-1	TRBJ2-7	-	-	CASSREGQSYEQYF	TGCGCCAGCAGCCGGGAGGGACAGTCCTACGAGCAGTACTTC
TRBV20-1	TRBJ1-1	-	-	CSALLHFEAFF	TGCAGTGCCCTACTACACTTTGAAGCTTTCTTT
TRBV15	TRBJ2-1	TRBD2	-	CATSSVIASGGPYNEQFF	TGTGCCACCAGCAGTGTCATAGCCAGCGGGGGGCCCTACAATGAGCAGTTCTTC
TRBV18	TRBJ1-2	-	-	CASSPPGEGRRGYTF	TGTGCCAGCTCACCCCCTGGCGAGGGGCGGCGTGGCTACACCTTC